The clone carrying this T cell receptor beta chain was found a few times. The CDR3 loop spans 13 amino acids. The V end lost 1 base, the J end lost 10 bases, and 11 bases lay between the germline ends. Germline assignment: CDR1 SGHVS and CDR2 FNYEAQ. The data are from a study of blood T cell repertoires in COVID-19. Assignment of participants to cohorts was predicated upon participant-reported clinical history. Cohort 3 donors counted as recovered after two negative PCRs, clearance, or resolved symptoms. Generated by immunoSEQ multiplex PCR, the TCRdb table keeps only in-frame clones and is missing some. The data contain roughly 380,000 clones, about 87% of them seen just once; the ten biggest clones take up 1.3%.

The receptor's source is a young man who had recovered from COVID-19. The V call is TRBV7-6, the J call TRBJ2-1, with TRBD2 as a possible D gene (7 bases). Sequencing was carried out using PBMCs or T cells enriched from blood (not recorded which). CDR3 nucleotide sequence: TGTGCCAGCAGCTTAGGAGGGGGACTAGAGCAGTTCTTC. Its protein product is CASSLGGGLEQFF.